One and the same sample provided the 25 T cell receptor beta chains below, sequenced in a study of radiation and T cells in renal cell carcinoma. Time point: blood 2 weeks post-SBRT. Treatment in this sample: 15 Gy SBRT to primary tumor, nephrectomy 4 weeks later. Data came from immunoSEQ multiplex PCR; TCRdb stores just in-frame clones and leaves some out. The table includes about 150,000 clones, about 87% detected once. The sample here was blood, taken from a patient whose treatment included radiotherapy and nephrectomy. The receptors come from a woman aged 50 to 60 with renal cell carcinoma.

This sequence joins TRBV10-3 and TRBJ2-3; tentatively, D is TRBD2 (5 bases). The CDR3 length is 11 residues. Between the trimmed V and J ends, which lost 6 bases and 6 bases, there was a span of 7 bases. Germline CDR1 reads ENHRY; CDR2 reads SYGVKD. The CDR3 sequence: CAIRREDTQYF. The CDR3 nucleotides read TGTGCCATCAGAAGGGAGGATACGCAGTATTTT.

The V gene is TRBV18, the J gene TRBJ1-1, with TRBD1 as a possible D gene (5 bases). From germline, CDR1 is KGHSH and CDR2 LQKENI. CDR3 length: 14 residues. V was clipped by 2 bases and J by 0 bases, with 7 bases between them. In nucleotides, the CDR3 is TGTGCCAGCTCACCAAGGGACCTGAACACTGAAGCTTTCTTT. Amino acids: CASSPRDLNTEAFF.

The chain is built from TRBV4-3 and TRBJ2-3; 11 nucleotides agree with TRBD1. With V trimmed by 1 base and J by 7 bases, 4 bases remained unmatched. From germline, CDR1 is LGHNA and CDR2 YSLEER. This CDR3 comprises 15 residues. CDR3 loop: CASSQGDRGGYTQYF. DNA of the CDR3: TGCGCCAGCAGCCAAGGGGACAGGGGGGGGTATACGCAGTATTTT.

The rearrangement uses TRBV2 and TRBJ2-2; TRBD2 matches 10 bases. V dropped 7 bases and J dropped 4; count of bases not matched to a gene: 3. Per germline, CDR1 SNHLY and CDR2 FYNNEI. The CDR3 length is 14 residues. CDR3 coding DNA: TGTGCCAGCAAGGAGCGGGGGGGCACCGGGGAGCTGTTTTTT. Amino acids: CASKERGGTGELFF. The full variable domain, with the rest looked up from reference TRBV2 and TRBJ2-2, is EPEVTQTPSHQVTQMGQEVILRCVPISNHLYFYWYRQILGQKVEFLVSFYNNEISEKSEIFDDQFSVERPDGSNFTLKIRSTKLEDSAMYFCASKERGGTGELFFGEGSRLTVL.

The V call is TRBV2, the J call TRBJ1-6, with D perhaps TRBD1 (6 bases). With 5 bases removed from V and 6 bases from J, the gap between germline ends came to 17 bases. Germline V CDR1 and CDR2: SNHLY, FYNNEI. The CDR3 covers 16 residues. The CDR3, as DNA: TGTGCCAGCAGTTCGGACAGCCCCAGAGTTAATTCACCCCTCCACTTT. Its translation is CASSSDSPRVNSPLHF.

The rearrangement uses TRBV5-1 and TRBJ1-4; D is unresolved. There are 15 residues in the CDR3. CDR1 is SGHRS and CDR2 is YFSETQ in the germline V gene. Trimming removed 4 bases from V and 0 bases from J, with 10 bases in between. CDR3 amino acids: CASSVTQATNEKLFF. The CDR3 DNA reads TGCGCCAGCAGCGTAACACAAGCAACTAATGAAAAACTGTTTTTT.

Note on this clone: The sample carries other DNA sequences with the same CDR3. This chain joins TRBV6-5 and TRBJ1-4; D remains ambiguous. Deletions cut 2 bases from V and 0 bases from J, with 7 bases between. Germline assignment: CDR1 MNHEY and CDR2 SVGAGI. The CDR3 is 15 residues long. The CDR3 nucleotides read TGTGCCAGCAGTTACGACACGGCAACTAATGAAAAACTGTTTTTT. Encoded protein: CASSYDTATNEKLFF.

The chain employs TRBV5-1 and TRBJ1-6; 7 positions match TRBD1. The junction had 7 bases not matched to a gene; V was cut back by 6 bases and J by 10 bases. The CDR3 spans 13 residues. The germline gives CDR1 SGHRS, CDR2 YFSETQ. The CDR3 is CASTEGAESPLHF. DNA of the CDR3: TGCGCCAGCACCGAGGGGGCTGAATCACCCCTCCACTTT.

V and J are TRBV30 and TRBJ1-1, with a possible D match to TRBD1 (5 bases). The germline V and J ends were trimmed by 2 bases and 11 bases, with 18 bases remaining between them. The CDR3 length is 13 residues. Germline V gene sequence: CDR1 GTSNPN, CDR2 SVGIG (reference sequence). CDR3 residues: CAWSRPTGVGAFF. CDR3 in DNA: TGTGCCTGGAGTCGGCCCACAGGAGTGGGGGCTTTCTTT.

CDR3 loop: CASSQSGRYLYSNQPQHF. CDR3 in DNA: TGCGCCAGCAGCCAATCGGGCCGGTATCTCTATAGCAATCAGCCCCAGCATTTT. The V and J genes are TRBV4-1 and TRBJ1-5; no definite D call. Deletions cut 2 bases from V and 0 bases from J, with 17 bases between. CDR1 MGHRA and CDR2 YSYEKL come from the germline V gene. The CDR3 is made up of 18 amino acids.

V gene TRBV6-6 combines with J gene TRBJ2-2; D is possibly TRBD1 (5 bases). The V end lost 6 bases, the J end lost 6 bases, and 11 bases lay between the germline ends. The CDR3 length is 13 residues. Germline CDR1 reads MNHNY; CDR2 reads SVGAGI (reference sequence). For the CDR3, the DNA is TGTGCCAGCAGGGGGCTAACCTCCGGGGAGCTGTTTTTT. Residues: CASRGLTSGELFF.

This chain joins TRBV4-2 and TRBJ1-1, with 8 bases matching TRBD1. Germline V gives CDR1 LGHNA, CDR2 YNFKEQ. V trimming: 4 bases; J trimming: 3 bases; junction bases outside the gene matches: 10. The CDR3 consists of 16 residues. In nucleotides, the CDR3 is TGTGCCAGCAGCCCCGAGGACAGGGATCGGGACACTGAAGCTTTCTTT. This codes for CASSPEDRDRDTEAFF.

The chain recombines TRBV2 with TRBJ2-7; TRBD1 matches at 7 bases. CDR1 is SNHLY, CDR2 FYNNEI, per germline. V lost 0 bases to trimming and J lost 3 bases; unmatched junction nucleotides: 5. CDR3 size: 15 residues. CDR3 region: CASSEAPRGSYEQYF. CDR3 DNA: TGTGCCAGCAGTGAAGCGCCCAGGGGGAGCTACGAGCAGTACTTC. Supplemented by reference TRBV2 and TRBJ2-7, the full variable domain reads EPEVTQTPSHQVTQMGQEVILRCVPISNHLYFYWYRQILGQKVEFLVSFYNNEISEKSEIFDDQFSVERPDGSNFTLKIRSTKLEDSAMYFCASSEAPRGSYEQYFGPGTRLTVT.

This sequence joins TRBV6-5 and TRBJ1-6; maybe TRBD1 (6 bases). V lost 4 bases and J lost 8, with 18 bases in between. The CDR3 has 16 amino acids. Germline CDR1 and CDR2: MNHEY and SVGAGI. The CDR3: CASSSTGAGGYSPLHF. CDR3 coding DNA: TGTGCCAGCAGTTCCACGGGGGCTGGAGGATATTCACCCCTCCACTTT.

The chain is built from TRBV6-1 and TRBJ1-2; D not certain. The V end lost 0 bases, the J end lost 8 bases, and 10 bases lay between the germline ends. This CDR3 is 13 amino acids long. Germline V lookup: CDR1 MNHNS, CDR2 SASEGT. The DNA for the CDR3 is TGTGCCAGCAGTGAAGCTGAGGGTCGCGGCTACACCTTC. Translated: CASSEAEGRGYTF.

This chain joins TRBV5-4 and TRBJ2-1; the match to TRBD2 covers 9 bases. The junction had 8 bases not matched to a gene; V was cut back by 7 bases and J by 0 bases. The CDR3 is 16 amino acids. CDR1 and CDR2 (germline): SGHNT, YYREEE (reference sequence). CDR3 coding DNA: TGTGCCAGCGCGGCGGGGGGGCCCAGCTCCTACAATGAGCAGTTCTTC. As protein: CASAAGGPSSYNEQFF.

V and J are TRBV5-6 and TRBJ2-7, with unresolved D. Trimming removed 3 bases from V and 2 bases from J, with 12 bases in between. This CDR3 is built from 14 residues. Germline V gives CDR1 SGHDT, CDR2 YYEEEE. CDR3 in DNA: TGTGCCAGCAGCTCCCGATTTCCGCCCTACGAGCAGTACTTC. This codes for CASSSRFPPYEQYF.

This clone was observed a handful of times. The chain combines TRBV7-9 with TRBJ1-4; 7 positions match TRBD1. There are 15 residues in the CDR3. Unmatched junction bases numbered 11, after V lost 7 bases and J lost 6 bases. Looked up from germline, CDR1 is SEHNR and CDR2 is FQNEAQ (reference sequence). In DNA form, the CDR3 reads TGTGCCAGCACCACACTAAAGGGGGCGTATGAAAAACTGTTTTTT. Translating gives CASTTLKGAYEKLFF. The full variable domain, with the rest looked up from reference TRBV7-9 and TRBJ1-4, is DTGVSQNPRHKITKRGQNVTFRCDPISEHNRLYWYRQTLGQGPEFLTYFQNEAQLEKSRLLSDRFSAERPKGSFSTLEIQRTEQGDSAMYLCASTTLKGAYEKLFFGSGTQLSVL.

This rearrangement joins TRBV7-2 to TRBJ2-7, with 8 bases identical to TRBD1. Losses at the gene ends were 5 bases for V and 3 bases for J; bases not matched to a gene: 9. Germline CDR1 SGHTA, CDR2 FQGNSA. CDR3 length equals 15 residues. CDR3 in amino acids: CASSRAGGAHYEQYF. CDR3 DNA sequence: TGTGCCAGCAGCCGTGCAGGGGGCGCGCACTACGAGCAGTACTTC.

In this sample, this clone turned up a few times. This chain connects TRBV18 to TRBJ2-5, with 10 positions matching TRBD2. Germline lookup yields CDR1 KGHSH and CDR2 LQKENI. The CDR3 is 16 residues long. J lost 2 bases, V lost 2 bases, and 5 bases had no gene match. This CDR3 reads CASSPGIAGGQETQYF. The CDR3 bases are TGTGCCAGCTCACCAGGGATAGCGGGGGGACAAGAGACCCAGTACTTC.

The count of this clone is one. This sequence joins TRBV7-2 and TRBJ2-5, with D possibly being TRBD1 (5 bases). This CDR3 contains 15 residues. The germline V and J ends were trimmed by 5 bases and 5 bases, with 18 bases remaining between them. Germline V lookup: CDR1 SGHTA, CDR2 FQGNSA. CDR3 region: CASSTRRGTWETQYF. The CDR3, as DNA: TGTGCCAGCAGCACCCGAAGGGGAACCTGGGAGACCCAGTACTTC.

This chain links TRBV9 with TRBJ2-3; D is perhaps TRBD1 (6 bases). The germline V and J ends were trimmed by 0 bases and 6 bases, with 17 bases remaining between them. CDR1 SGDLS and CDR2 YYNGEE come from the germline V gene. The CDR3 contains 16 residues. The CDR3 reads CASSVDDRRKADTQYF. In DNA, the CDR3 is TGTGCCAGCAGCGTAGATGACAGGCGAAAGGCGGATACGCAGTATTTT.

This sequence joins TRBV5-1 and TRBJ1-2, with D tentatively TRBD1 (5 bases). Germline CDR1 reads SGHRS; CDR2 reads YFSETQ. Between the trimmed V and J ends, which lost 0 bases and 4 bases, there was a span of 16 bases. This CDR3 is 16 amino acids long. The CDR3 loop is CASSLGLRAGGYGYTF. CDR3 in DNA: TGCGCCAGCAGCTTGGGACTGCGGGCTGGGGGCTATGGCTACACCTTC.

This chain's CDR3 is CASSLMEWYGYTF. In DNA form, the CDR3 reads TGTGCCAGCAGCTTGATGGAGTGGTATGGCTACACCTTC. The rearrangement joins TRBV7-9 to TRBJ1-2; no firm D call. Trimming pared 3 bases from V and 5 bases from J, leaving 10 bases between. Germline assignment: CDR1 SEHNR and CDR2 FQNEAQ (reference sequence). The CDR3 spans 13 residues.

The genes are TRBV20-1 and TRBJ2-7; no definite D call. Germline V gene sequence: CDR1 DFQATT, CDR2 SNEGSKA (reference sequence). The CDR3 is 11 residues long. With 5 bases removed from V and 3 bases from J, the gap between germline ends came to 8 bases. The CDR3 DNA sequence: TGCAGTGCTCTCCTTGTCTACGAGCAGTACTTC. Encoded protein: CSALLVYEQYF.